Following are 14 T cell receptor beta chains from one sample sequenced in a study of blood T cell repertoires in COVID-19. Sequenced by immunoSEQ multiplex PCR; TCRdb stores in-frame clones only, minus some. The sample lists 150,000 to 200,000 clones; 65% to 85% were seen once. The sample taken for sequencing was peripheral blood. These receptors originate from a woman in her 70s who had recovered from COVID-19.

The rearrangement uses TRBV5-1 and TRBJ1-2; 7 nucleotides match TRBD1. The J segment lost 4 bases and the V segment lost 2 bases, leaving 11 bases of the junction unmatched. The germline V gene encodes CDR1 SGHRS and CDR2 YFSETQ. The CDR3 contains 16 residues. Written as DNA, the CDR3 is TGCGCCAGCAGCTTTTTACCGGGACAGCTCGGCTATGGCTACACCTTC. It specifies CASSFLPGQLGYGYTF. Variable domain in full (rest from reference TRBV5-1 and TRBJ1-2): KAGVTQTPRYLIKTRGQQVTLSCSPISGHRSVSWYQQTPGQGLQFLFEYFSETQRNKGNFPGRFSGRQFSNSRSEMNVSTLELGDSALYLCASSFLPGQLGYGYTFGSGTRLTVV.

V usage is TRBV12-5 and J usage is TRBJ1-6, with a weak D call TRBD1 (6 bases). Germline V gene sequence: CDR1 LGHNT, CDR2 FRNRAP. The CDR3 is made up of 13 amino acids. The germline V and J ends were trimmed by 9 bases and 5 bases, with 11 bases remaining between them. Written as DNA, the CDR3 is TGTGCTAGCTCAACAGGGAATAATTCACCCCTCCACTTT. Translation gives CASSTGNNSPLHF.

This chain uses TRBV28 with TRBJ2-1; unclear D gene. The germline CDR1 and CDR2 sequences are MDHEN and SYDVKM. V dropped 7 bases and J dropped 3 bases, with 16 bases sitting between them. The CDR3 covers 15 residues. This chain's CDR3 is CASTEPNRFYNEQFF. CDR3 nucleotide sequence: TGTGCCAGCACCGAACCCAACCGGTTCTACAATGAGCAGTTCTTC.

CDR3 region: CASTSSGYEQYF. CDR3 sequence (DNA): TGTGCCAGCACCTCTAGCGGGTACGAGCAGTACTTC. This chain joins TRBV6-5 and TRBJ2-7; 8 bases are a match to TRBD2. Germline V gene data show CDR1 as MNHEY and CDR2 as SVGAGI. The CDR3 covers 12 residues. The J segment lost 4 bases and the V segment lost 7 bases, leaving 3 bases of the junction unmatched.

The chain employs TRBV28 and TRBJ1-2; D may be TRBD1 (6 bases). Germline V gene sequence: CDR1 MDHEN, CDR2 SYDVKM. Deletions cut 6 bases from V and 11 bases from J, with 16 bases between. This CDR3 contains 12 residues. The CDR3 DNA follows: TGTGCCAGCAGAAGGGACGGGGGGCGATACACCTTC. It specifies CASRRDGGRYTF.

Here the CDR3 DNA reads TGTGCCTGGAGTCCGCCGGGACAGGGCTTCTATGGCTACACCTTC. This codes for CAWSPPGQGFYGYTF. V gene TRBV30 combines with J gene TRBJ1-2; 9 bases fit TRBD1. Trimming removed 2 bases from V and 4 bases from J; junction bases left unmatched: 8. Germline lookup yields CDR1 GTSNPN and CDR2 SVGIG (reference sequence). CDR3 length: 15 residues.

The V and J genes are TRBV20-1 and TRBJ1-1; the D is unclear. CDR1 and CDR2 from the germline V gene are DFQATT and SNEGSKA (reference sequence). The CDR3 sequence is 11 residues long. Trimming took off 6 bases at V and 1 base at J, with 6 bases between the two ends. The CDR3 spells CSAPGNTEAFF. The CDR3 DNA reads as TGCAGTGCCCCGGGGAACACTGAAGCTTTCTTT.

The chain carries TRBV3-1 (or the pseudogene TRBV3-2) and TRBJ2-5; the match to TRBD2 covers 13 bases. V gave up 4 bases and J gave up 5 bases; unmatched junction bases: 7. CDR3 length equals 16 residues. Germline V gives CDR1 LGHDT, CDR2 YNNKEL (reference sequence). The CDR3 DNA follows: TGTGCCAGCAGCCCTCGACTAGCGGGGGGCCTGGAGACCCAGTACTTC. It translates to CASSPRLAGGLETQYF.

The CDR3 region has the DNA TGTGCCAGCTCACCAATGGGACAGGGGATTTACAATGAGCAGTTCTTC. Translation: CASSPMGQGIYNEQFF. V usage is TRBV18 and J usage is TRBJ2-1, with 10 bases lining up with TRBD1. Germline V gene lookup returns CDR1 KGHSH and CDR2 LQKENI. V shed 2 bases and J 4 bases; nucleotides not matched to a gene: 5. The CDR3 has 16 amino acids.

There are a few counts of this clone. V is TRBV4-1 and J is TRBJ1-2, with a possible D match to TRBD1 (6 bases). CDR1 and CDR2 (germline): MGHRA, YSYEKL. Trimming pared 4 bases from V and 0 bases from J, leaving 12 bases between. The CDR3 extends over 15 amino acids. The CDR3 sequence is CASSPGVGANYGYTF. DNA for the CDR3: TGCGCCAGCAGCCCAGGGGTGGGAGCTAACTATGGCTACACCTTC.

This sequence joins TRBV5-1 and TRBJ1-1, with a possible D match to TRBD1 (6 bases). The germline CDR1 and CDR2 sequences are SGHRS and YFSETQ. V was cut by 1 base and J by 0 bases, with 10 bases left in between. There are 15 residues in the CDR3. CDR3 protein: CASSLRQDMNTEAFF. The DNA for the CDR3 is TGCGCCAGCAGCTTGCGACAGGACATGAACACTGAAGCTTTCTTT.

This clone was seen just once. The chain has TRBV6-6 and TRBJ1-1; 10 nucleotides agree with TRBD1. Germline CDR1 reads MNHNY; CDR2 reads SVGAGI (reference sequence). The CDR3 spans 16 residues. The J segment lost 0 bases and the V segment lost 2 bases, leaving 3 bases of the junction unmatched. CDR3 sequence reads: CASSYGGTGVNTEAFF. CDR3 nucleotide sequence: TGTGCCAGCAGTTACGGGGGGACAGGGGTGAACACTGAAGCTTTCTTT.

This clone was seen just once. The V and J genes are TRBV28 and TRBJ2-1; D gene uncertain. V lost 5 bases and J lost 5, with 13 bases in between. The CDR3 length is 14 residues. Per germline, CDR1 MDHEN and CDR2 SYDVKM. The CDR3 loop reads CASSQRLENNEQFF. The CDR3 bases are TGTGCCAGCAGTCAAAGACTGGAGAACAATGAGCAGTTCTTC.

This clone has a handful of counts. The J gene is TRBJ2-6, the V gene TRBV6-5, with TRBD2 as a possible D gene (7 bases). The germline CDR1 and CDR2 sequences are MNHEY and SVGAGI. CDR3 size: 15 residues. Trimming stripped 7 bases from V and 4 bases from J, with 14 bases between. CDR3 DNA: TGTGCCAGCACCATGGGGGGGGCAGGGGCCAACGTCCTGACTTTC. This translates into CASTMGGAGANVLTF.